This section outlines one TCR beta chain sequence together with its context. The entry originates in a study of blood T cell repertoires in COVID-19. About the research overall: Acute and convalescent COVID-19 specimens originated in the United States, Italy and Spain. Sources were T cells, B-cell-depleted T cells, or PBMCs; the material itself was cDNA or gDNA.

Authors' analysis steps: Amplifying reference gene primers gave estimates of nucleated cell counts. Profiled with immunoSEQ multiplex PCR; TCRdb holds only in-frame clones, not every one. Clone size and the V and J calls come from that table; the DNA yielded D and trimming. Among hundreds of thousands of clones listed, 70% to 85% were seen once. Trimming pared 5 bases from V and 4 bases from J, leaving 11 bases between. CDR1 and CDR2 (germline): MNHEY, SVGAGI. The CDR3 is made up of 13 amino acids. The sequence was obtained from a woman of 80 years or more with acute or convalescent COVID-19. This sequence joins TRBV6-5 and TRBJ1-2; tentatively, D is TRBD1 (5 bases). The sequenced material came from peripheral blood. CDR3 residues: CASSPGGGYGYTF. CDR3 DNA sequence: TGTGCCAGCAGTCCCGGGGGTGGCTATGGCTACACCTTC.